One and the same sample provided the 7 T cell receptor beta chains below, sequenced in a study of blood T cells in healthy people across ages (dated by TCRdb to the mid-2010s). Receptors were amplified or captured by 5' RACE. These reads were obtained on an Illumina HiSeq 2500. A second roughly 6 to 11 cycle PCR used a sample-barcoded 5' primer and a J-beta primer mix. Using fastp at Q25 and MiXCR, TCRdb reprocessed the public reads and kept productive beta chains. CDR3 protein duplicates are merged, each entry listing the most common genes and DNA. This sample is represented by about 900,000 distinct CDR3 sequences; roughly 48% of them were singletons. Of the sample, 13% falls within the top ten clones. The specimen was blood. These receptors were collected from a man under 40 in good health.

The table lists this clonotype with many counts. The V call is TRBV10-2, the J call TRBJ2-7; D might be TRBD1 or TRBD2, each matching 5 bases. Germline assignment: CDR1 WSHSY and CDR2 SAAADI. The CDR3 consists of 12 residues. V lost 7 bases and J lost 3, with 10 bases in between. CDR3 protein: CASTGRNYEQYF. CDR3 coding DNA: TGCGCCAGCACGGGACGGAACTACGAGCAGTACTTC.

The sample holds a few counts of this clonotype. The chain has TRBV27 and TRBJ1-6; no reliable D call. In germline, CDR1 is MNHEY, CDR2 SMNVEV (reference sequence). V lost 2 bases to trimming and J lost 6 bases, with 14 bases between them. CDR3 length: 16 residues. The CDR3 DNA follows: TGTGCCAGCAGTTTAAGCACGAACAGTGGTAATTCACCCCTCCACTTT. Amino acid sequence: CASSLSTNSGNSPLHF.

To note about this clonotype: A read error may explain this, as a much larger clone is one base away. CDR3 nucleotides: TGCAGTGCTAGAGATCTAGCGGGGGGAGTTACAGAGACGCAGTATTTT. It translates to CSARDLAGGVTETQYF. The chain combines TRBV20-1 with TRBJ2-3; 11 bases match TRBD2. The CDR3 sequence is 16 residues long. CDR1 is DFQATT and CDR2 is SNEGSKA in the germline V gene (reference sequence).

The chain recombines TRBV20-1 with TRBJ1-2, with 9 bases lining up with TRBD1. This CDR3 contains 15 residues. Germline-derived CDR1 and CDR2 are DFQATT and SNEGSKA (reference sequence). With 3 bases clipped from V and 0 bases from J, the junction kept 5 bases outside the gene matches. CDR3 protein: CSARGGQGTNYGYTF. In DNA, the CDR3 is TGCAGTGCTAGGGGGGGACAGGGCACTAACTATGGCTACACCTTC.

V gene TRBV7-9 combines with J gene TRBJ2-5; 11 nucleotides line up with TRBD2. With V trimmed by 6 bases and J by 11 bases, 14 bases remained unmatched. The germline gives CDR1 SEHNR, CDR2 FQNEAQ (reference sequence). The CDR3 length is 15 residues. This chain's CDR3 is CASSMISGGANEQYF. DNA of the CDR3: TGTGCCAGCAGTATGATTAGCGGGGGGGCAAATGAGCAGTACTTC.

The sample holds many counts of this clonotype. The chain recombines TRBV7-9 with TRBJ2-7, with D uncertain. Germline V gives CDR1 SEHNR, CDR2 FQNEAQ (reference sequence). Trimming removed 3 bases from V and 0 bases from J, with 6 bases in between. The length of the CDR3 is 13 residues. The CDR3 is CASSFPGSYEQYF. The CDR3 coding sequence is TGTGCCAGCAGCTTTCCGGGCTCCTACGAGCAGTACTTC.

The rearrangement links TRBV20-1 to TRBJ1-6, with D tentatively TRBD1 (5 bases). Looked up from germline, CDR1 is DFQATT and CDR2 is SNEGSKA (reference sequence). The CDR3 is made up of 14 amino acids. V dropped 5 bases and J dropped 5 bases, with 13 bases sitting between them. The CDR3 here is CSAGDGSNNSPLHF. In nucleotides, the CDR3 is TGCAGTGCTGGGGACGGGTCCAATAATTCACCCCTCCACTTT.